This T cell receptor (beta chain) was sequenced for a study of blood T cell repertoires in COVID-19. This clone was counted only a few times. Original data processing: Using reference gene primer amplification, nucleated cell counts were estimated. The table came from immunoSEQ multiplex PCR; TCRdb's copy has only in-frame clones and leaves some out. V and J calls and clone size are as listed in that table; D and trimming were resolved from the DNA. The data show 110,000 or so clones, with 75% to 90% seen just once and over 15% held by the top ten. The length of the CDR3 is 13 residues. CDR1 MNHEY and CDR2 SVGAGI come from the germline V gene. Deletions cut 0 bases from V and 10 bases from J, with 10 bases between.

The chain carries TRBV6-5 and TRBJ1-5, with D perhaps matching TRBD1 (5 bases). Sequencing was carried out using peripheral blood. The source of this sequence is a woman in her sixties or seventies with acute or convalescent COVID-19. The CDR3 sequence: CASSYSVGRPQHF. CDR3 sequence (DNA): TGTGCCAGCAGTTACTCCGTGGGGCGACCCCAGCATTTT.